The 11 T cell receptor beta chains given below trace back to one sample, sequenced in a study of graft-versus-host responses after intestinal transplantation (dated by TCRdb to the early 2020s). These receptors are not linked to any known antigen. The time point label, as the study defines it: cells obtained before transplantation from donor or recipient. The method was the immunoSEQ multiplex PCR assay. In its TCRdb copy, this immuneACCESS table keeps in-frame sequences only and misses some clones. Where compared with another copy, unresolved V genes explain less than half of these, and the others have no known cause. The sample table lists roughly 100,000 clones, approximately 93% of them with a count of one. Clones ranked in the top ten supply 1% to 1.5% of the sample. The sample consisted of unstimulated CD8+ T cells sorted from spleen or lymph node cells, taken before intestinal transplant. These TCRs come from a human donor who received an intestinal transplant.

In DNA form, the CDR3 reads TGCGCCAGCAGCCAATCTTCGGGACAGTGGGGCACCGGGGAGCTGTTTTTT. Amino acids: CASSQSSGQWGTGELFF. This chain connects TRBV4-1 to TRBJ2-2, with 7 bases matching TRBD1. The CDR3 is 17 amino acids. Germline V gene lookup returns CDR1 MGHRA and CDR2 YSYEKL. V shed 2 bases, J shed 4 bases, and the junction held 10 bases outside the gene matches.

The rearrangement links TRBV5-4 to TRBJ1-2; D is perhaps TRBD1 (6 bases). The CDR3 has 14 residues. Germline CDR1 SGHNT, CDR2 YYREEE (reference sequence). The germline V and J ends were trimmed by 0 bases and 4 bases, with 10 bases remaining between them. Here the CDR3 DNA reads TGTGCCAGCAGCTTGGGGGGGCCGGTCTATGGCTACACCTTC. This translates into CASSLGGPVYGYTF.

The CDR3 bases are TGTGCCAGCAGTTCGGGTCAAGAGACCCAGTACTTC. This encodes CASSSGQETQYF. The chain uses TRBV27 and TRBJ2-5; D not resolved. The CDR3 sequence is 12 residues long. V was pared by 4 bases and J by 2 bases, with 5 bases between. The germline gives CDR1 MNHEY, CDR2 SMNVEV (reference sequence).

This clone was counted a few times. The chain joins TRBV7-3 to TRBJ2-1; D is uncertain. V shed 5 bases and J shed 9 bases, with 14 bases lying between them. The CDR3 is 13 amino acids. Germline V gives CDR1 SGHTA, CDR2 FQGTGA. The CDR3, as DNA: TGTGCCAGCAGCCCCGCCCCGGGCGGTGAGCAGTTCTTC. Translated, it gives CASSPAPGGEQFF.

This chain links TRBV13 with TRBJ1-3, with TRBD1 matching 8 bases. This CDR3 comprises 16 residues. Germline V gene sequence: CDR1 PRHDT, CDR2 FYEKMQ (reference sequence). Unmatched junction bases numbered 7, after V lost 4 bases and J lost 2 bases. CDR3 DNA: TGTGCCAGCAGCTCAACAGGGGGAAGGACTGGAAACACCATATATTTT. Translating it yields CASSSTGGRTGNTIYF.

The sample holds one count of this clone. CDR3 DNA sequence: TGTGCCAGCAGCTTCTGGGGTAGCGGGGGGCCGGGACCCTACGAGCAGTACTTC. Translation: CASSFWGSGGPGPYEQYF. V usage is TRBV7-3 and J usage is TRBJ2-7, with TRBD2 matching 10 bases. Germline CDR1 SGHTA, CDR2 FQGTGA. Trimming removed 3 bases from V and 2 bases from J; junction bases left unmatched: 13. CDR3 length: 18 amino acids. The variable domain in full, with the rest retrieved from reference TRBV7-3 and TRBJ2-7, is GAGVSQTPSNKVTEKGKYVELRCDPISGHTALYWYRQSLGQGPEFLIYFQGTGAADDSGLPNDRFFAVRPEGSVSTLKIQRTERGDSAVYLCASSFWGSGGPGPYEQYFGPGTRLTVT.

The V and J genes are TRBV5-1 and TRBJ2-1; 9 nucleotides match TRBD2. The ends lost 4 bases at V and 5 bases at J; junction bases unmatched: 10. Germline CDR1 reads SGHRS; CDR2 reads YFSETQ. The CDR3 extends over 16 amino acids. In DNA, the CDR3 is TGCGCCAGCAGCCCCCCTCAGCGGGGGGTCCACAATGAGCAGTTCTTC. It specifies CASSPPQRGVHNEQFF.

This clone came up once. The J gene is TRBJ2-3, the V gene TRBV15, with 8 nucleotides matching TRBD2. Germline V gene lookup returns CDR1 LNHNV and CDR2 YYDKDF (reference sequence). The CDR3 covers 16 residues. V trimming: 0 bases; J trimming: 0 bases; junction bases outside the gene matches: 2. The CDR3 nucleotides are TGTGCCACCAGCAGAGATCGGGGGGGCAGCACAGATACGCAGTATTTT. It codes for CATSRDRGGSTDTQYF.

The CDR3 loop is CASSAFRQAGVGSNQPQHF. The CDR3 coding sequence is TGTGCCAGCAGTGCTTTTAGACAGGCTGGGGTAGGGAGCAATCAGCCCCAGCATTTT. The rearrangement links TRBV6-1 to TRBJ1-5; TRBD1 might be the D (6 bases). Germline V gene sequence: CDR1 MNHNS, CDR2 SASEGT. Deletions cut 4 bases from V and 1 base from J, with 23 bases between. The CDR3 covers 19 residues.

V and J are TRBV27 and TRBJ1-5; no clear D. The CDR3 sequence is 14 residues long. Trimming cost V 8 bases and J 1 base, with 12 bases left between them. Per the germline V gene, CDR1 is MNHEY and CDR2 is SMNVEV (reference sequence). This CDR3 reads CASGLHSSNQPQHF. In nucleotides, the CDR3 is TGTGCCAGCGGTCTTCACAGCAGCAATCAGCCCCAGCATTTT.

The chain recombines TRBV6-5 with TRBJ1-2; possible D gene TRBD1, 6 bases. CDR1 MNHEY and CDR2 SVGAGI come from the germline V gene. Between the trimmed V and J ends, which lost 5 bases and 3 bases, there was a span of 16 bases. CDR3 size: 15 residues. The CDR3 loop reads CASSNPKQGYYGYTF. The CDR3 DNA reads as TGTGCCAGCAGTAACCCAAAACAGGGTTACTATGGCTACACCTTC.